The clone carrying this TCR beta chain was seen repeatedly, ten times or more. The CDR3 end falls 3 residues outside the read, so it is completed with the germline J gene. This specimen belongs to a study of T cell clonality in common variable immunodeficiency. Data came from immunoSEQ multiplex PCR; TCRdb stores just in-frame clones and leaves some out. Observed are tens of thousands of clones, no singletons, with the top ten taking approximately 8.8%. The CDR3 loop spans 14 amino acids. Germline V gene lookup returns CDR1 SGHRS and CDR2 YFSETQ. V dropped 4 bases and J dropped 0; count of bases not matched to a gene: 2.

This clonotype was sampled from a person between 18 and 70 years old in good health. V and J are TRBV5-1 and TRBJ2-3, with 7 bases fitting TRBD1. The specimen was peripheral blood mononuclear cells. The CDR3 region is CASSTGQSTDTQYF. Incomplete CDR3 DNA: TGCGCCAGCAGCACGGGACAGAGCACAGATACG.